This paragraph covers one TCR beta chain sequence. Its antigen is as yet unknown. Documented time point: persistent/refractory GD, antithyroid drugs over 5 years with positive TRAb. Extracted PBMC RNA gave rise to the TCR library. An endocrinology department in Xi'an, China, recruited the patients. Assembly of TCR beta libraries relied on iRepertoire HTBI primers together with Arm-PCR of CDR3 regions. One entry per CDR3 protein results from TCRdb running MiXCR on the multiplex PCR reads. The repertoire has a few hundred thousand distinct CDR3 sequences, 20% to 30% of them found once; the top ten carry 26%. The data were obtained in a study of regulatory T cells in long-lasting Graves disease. Study findings and constraints: Among the persistent patients, 2,500 to 3,500 public clonotypes were shared, more than the 850 to 1,000 shared among new patients.

Germline V gives CDR1 MDHEN, CDR2 SYDVKM. There are 18 residues in the CDR3. V was cut by 3 bases and J by 1 base, with 16 bases left in between. This chain links TRBV28 with TRBJ2-6; D gene ambiguous. Sequencing used peripheral blood mononuclear cells (PBMCs), obtained when the disease was refractory, from a patient treated with antithyroid drugs. The sequence came from a female donor with Graves disease. CDR3 sequence: CASSLLRPTRSGANVLTF. The CDR3, as DNA: TGTGCCAGCAGTTTGTTGCGGCCGACCAGGTCTGGGGCCAACGTCCTGACTTTC.